The sequence of this T cell receptor beta chain was determined in a study of T cells after posttransplantation cyclophosphamide. This clone appeared many times. What it recognizes is unknown. Study observations and caveats: Later post-transplant blood repertoires were often dominated by donor CD8+ memory clones. After PTCy, TRB diversity resembled that of CNI/methotrexate controls.

Germline CDR1 is SGHDT and CDR2 is YYEEEE. V gave up 1 base and J gave up 8 bases; unmatched junction bases: 9. CDR3 length equals 16 residues. The protocol was immunoSEQ multiplex PCR, while the TCRdb copy is restricted to in-frame clones and leaves out a portion. The sample yields fewer than 55,000 clones, without any singletons. The rearrangement uses TRBV5-6 and TRBJ2-1; 10 positions agree with TRBD1. The TCR was taken from a man aged 35 to 55 in good health, CMV-negative, and a related stem cell transplant donor. Sequenced material: PBMCs. Here the CDR3 reads CASSLRSGTGVHEQFF. DNA of the CDR3: TGTGCCAGCAGCTTGAGATCCGGGACAGGGGTTCATGAGCAGTTCTTC.